This T cell receptor (beta chain) was identified in a study of early T cells in non-severe SARS-CoV-2 infection. About the study: Bulk RNA isolated from unsorted whole blood underwent sequencing; chains were not paired. Study outcomes and limitations: Anti-spike CD8 responses were favored in VDJdb matching, and private and CD4 specificities were missed.

This clonotype turned up a few times. Its antigen is currently unknown. Tagging with unique molecular identifiers was applied to individual cDNA molecules. TCRdb analysed the 5' RACE reads with MiXCR anew, one entry per CDR3 protein. This sample yields roughly 56,000 distinct CDR3 sequences, of which roughly 13% are seen a single time; 7.5% to 10% belongs to the top ten. The germline CDR1 and CDR2 sequences are LNHDA and SQIVND (reference sequence). The CDR3 spans 16 residues. V lost 5 bases and J lost 5; bases outside the gene matches: 12. The material sequenced was whole blood. The origin of this receptor is an adult who was a healthcare worker with PCR-confirmed SARS-CoV-2 infection or an uninfected control (not recorded which). The chain is built from TRBV19 and TRBJ2-3; TRBD2 agrees at 8 bases. The chain's CDR3 is CASSPRWSGGGDTQYF. CDR3 in DNA: TGTGCCAGTAGTCCTCGGTGGAGCGGGGGAGGAGATACGCAGTATTTT.